Here is one T cell receptor beta chain with its context. The length of the CDR3 is 15 residues. V lost 3 bases and J 6 bases, leaving 21 bases between the germline ends. Germline assignment: CDR1 SQVTM and CDR2 ANQGSEA. This record comes from a study of blood T cell repertoires in COVID-19. Study at large: Samples taken during acute and convalescent COVID-19 were collected in the United States, Italy and Spain. Sources were T cells, B-cell-depleted T cells, or PBMCs; the material itself was cDNA or gDNA.

Original processing notes: Nucleated cell counts were estimated from reference gene primer amplification. Method: immunoSEQ multiplex PCR; TCRdb's copy keeps in-frame clones and lacks some. That table supplies the V and J calls and clone size; D and trimming were determined from the DNA. The sample gives over 250,000 clones, 88% of which show up once; about 0.99% is in the top ten. The TCR originated in a woman aged 40 to 49 who had recovered from COVID-19. J is TRBJ2-7 and V is TRBV29-1; D is perhaps TRBD2 (7 bases). Material for sequencing was peripheral blood. In DNA, the CDR3 is TGCAGCGTTGACGGGGGGCCCCCGCCTCTACGCGAGCAGTACGTC. This codes for CSVDGGPPPLREQYV.